A selection of T cell receptor beta chains follows, all from one sample in a study of blood T cell repertoires in COVID-19. Generated by immunoSEQ multiplex PCR, the TCRdb table keeps only in-frame clones and is missing some. The sample shows hundreds of thousands of clones, roughly 90% of them seen only once. The specimen was peripheral blood. Receptor source: a young woman with acute or convalescent COVID-19. Each CDR3 is given with its conserved first and last residue. A D gene is named only where the DNA matches it firmly. Part of the rows lack a size; the others show once, few, many or a class for expanded clones.

j_gene	d_gene	v_gene	abundance	CDR3nt	CDR3aa
TRBJ1-5	-	TRBV7-9	-	TGTGCCAGCAGCTTAGCTACGGCAGGAAATCAGCCCCAGCATTTT	CASSLATAGNQPQHF
TRBJ1-5	TRBD1	TRBV19	-	TGTGCCAGTAGCACCGGGACAGGGAGAAATCAGCCCCAGCATTTT	CASSTGTGRNQPQHF
TRBJ2-1	-	TRBV10-2	-	TGCGCCAGCAGTGATCGGGGATCCTACAATGAGCAGTTCTTC	CASSDRGSYNEQFF
TRBJ1-2	TRBD1	TRBV7-2	-	TGTGCCAGCAGCTTCGGGGACAGGGGGCTTAGTGGCTACACCTTC	CASSFGDRGLSGYTF
TRBJ2-5	TRBD2	TRBV15	-	TGTGCCACAAAAGCGGGGGGACGACAAGAGACCCAGTACTTC	CATKAGGRQETQYF
TRBJ2-5	-	TRBV5-4	-	TGTGCCAGCACCCAAAGGGTGGGGGGATCAGAGACCCAGTACTTC	CASTQRVGGSETQYF
TRBJ1-5	TRBD1	TRBV6-5	-	TGTGCCAGCAGCAGACGACAGGGCGGTAATCAGCCCCAGCATTTT	CASSRRQGGNQPQHF
TRBJ1-6	-	TRBV2	few	TGTGCCAGCAGTGGAAGGTGGGCAGTAGGTTCACCCCTCCACTTT	CASSGRWAVGSPLHF
TRBJ2-7	-	TRBV6-6	-	TGTGCCAGCAGTTACGACGCAGGGATCTACGAGCAGTACTTC	CASSYDAGIYEQYF
TRBJ2-3	TRBD2	TRBV7-8	-	TGTGCCAGCAGCTTGGGCCTAGCGGGGGCGACAGATACGCAGTATTTT	CASSLGLAGATDTQYF
TRBJ2-2	-	TRBV7-3	-	TGTGCCAGCAGCTTATTTGAGACAGTTGCGTCACCCGGGGAGCTGTTTTTT	CASSLFETVASPGELFF
TRBJ2-5	TRBD2	TRBV5-4	once	TGTGCCAGCAGCTGGGGCCCGGAGCGGGGCGAGACCCAGTACTTC	CASSWGPERGETQYF
TRBJ1-2	TRBD1	TRBV30	-	TGTGCCAGTGAGGGGGCGGCTTATGGCTACACCTTC	CASEGAAYGYTF
TRBJ2-4	-	TRBV20-1	-	TGCAGTATCTACCTAGGCATTCAGTACTTC	CSIYLGIQYF
TRBJ2-7	TRBD1	TRBV5-6	-	TGTGCCAGCAGCTGGAAACAGGGGAAGGGGTCGGCCGAGCAGTACTTC	CASSWKQGKGSAEQYF
TRBJ1-5	-	TRBV15	-	TGTGCCACCAGCAGAGACAGGGGTTTCGATCAGCCCCAGCATTTT	CATSRDRGFDQPQHF
TRBJ1-1	TRBD1	TRBV4-2	-	TGTGCCAGCAGCGCCCGACAGGGGTTCGAAAACACTGAAGCTTTCTTT	CASSARQGFENTEAFF
TRBJ1-6	-	TRBV6-5	-	TGTGCCAGCAGTTACTCCTCACAGGGCCTCGGGGCACCCCTCCACTTT	CASSYSSQGLGAPLHF
TRBJ1-1	-	TRBV7-9	many	TGTGCCAGCAGCCGGAATCTCTTGGGGGGCACTGAAGCTTTCTTT	CASSRNLLGGTEAFF
TRBJ2-2	-	TRBV24-1	-	TGTGCCACCAGTGATGAGGGTAACACCGGGGAGCTGTTTTTT	CATSDEGNTGELFF
TRBJ1-5	-	TRBV23-1	once	TGCGCCAGCAGTCAATCGTCGTGGCGCAGGGATAATCAGCCCCAGCATTTT	CASSQSSWRRDNQPQHF
TRBJ1-1	TRBD1	TRBV19	-	TGTGCCAGTAAGGACAGGCGGGGTGGTGGCACTGAAGCTTTCTTT	CASKDRRGGGTEAFF
TRBJ1-2	-	TRBV4-2	once	TGTGCCAGCAGCCAAGATCCCGTTCCAGGGCTCCACTATGGCTACACCTTC	CASSQDPVPGLHYGYTF
TRBJ1-5	-	TRBV18	-	TGTGCCAGCTCACCAACTGGCAGGGTAAGCAATCAGCCCCAGCATTTT	CASSPTGRVSNQPQHF
TRBJ1-2	-	TRBV14	-	TGTGCCAGCAGCCAATTACTTGGGAGCGGCTACACCTTC	CASSQLLGSGYTF
TRBJ1-2	TRBD1	TRBV3-1/TRBV3-2	-	TGTGCCAGCAGCCAAGACGAAATCTCCGGGCCGGGACAGAACTATGGCTACACCTTC	CASSQDEISGPGQNYGYTF
TRBJ2-3	-	TRBV25-1	-	TGTGCCAGCAGTGAGTACACAGATACGCAGTATTTT	CASSEYTDTQYF
TRBJ2-3	-	TRBV9	-	TGTGCCAGCAGCGTAGGAACAGGAGCCACAGATACGCAGTATTTT	CASSVGTGATDTQYF
TRBJ1-4	-	TRBV5-1	-	TGCGCCAGCAGCTTTGGACAGCTTAATGAAAAACTGTTTTTT	CASSFGQLNEKLFF
TRBJ2-7	-	TRBV2	-	TGTGCCAGCATAGTTGGGGCAGAAAGCTCCTACGAGCAGTACTTC	CASIVGAESSYEQYF
TRBJ2-1	TRBD2	TRBV12-3/TRBV12-4	-	TGTGCCAGTTGGGGAGGGGCCTACAATGAGCAGTTCTTC	CASWGGAYNEQFF
TRBJ2-7	TRBD1	TRBV6-5	-	TGTGCCAGCAGTTTACACGACAGGGGGCTCTACGAGCAGTACTTC	CASSLHDRGLYEQYF
TRBJ1-4	TRBD1	TRBV13	-	TGTGCCAGCAGTCTCGCGGGGACAGGGAAAAGTGGAAAACTGTTTTTT	CASSLAGTGKSGKLFF
TRBJ2-1	TRBD1	TRBV18	few	TGTGCCAGCTCACCACCGATTCCCGGGACAGAACAGTTCTTC	CASSPPIPGTEQFF
TRBJ2-3	-	TRBV19	-	TGTGCCAGTAGTATGGGAGCTTTAGGCACAGATACGCAGTATTTT	CASSMGALGTDTQYF
TRBJ1-2	-	TRBV10-2	-	TGCGCCAGCAGTGACAGTGAGGACTATGGCTACACCTTC	CASSDSEDYGYTF
TRBJ1-6	TRBD1	TRBV7-6	-	TGTGCCAGCAGCTCCGGGACAGGGGTGCATTCACCCCTCCACTTT	CASSSGTGVHSPLHF
TRBJ2-3	TRBD1	TRBV6-5	-	TGTGCCAGCCGGGGGACAGGGGCCAAAGCTCCGCAGTATTTT	CASRGTGAKAPQYF
TRBJ1-1	-	TRBV5-1	-	TGCGCCAGCAGCTTTAAAGGGGTCGACACTGAAGCTTTCTTT	CASSFKGVDTEAFF
TRBJ1-3	TRBD1	TRBV4-1	-	TGCGCCAGCAGCCAGGGTGACAGGGTGAAAGGAAACACCATATATTTT	CASSQGDRVKGNTIYF
TRBJ1-6	-	TRBV27	-	TGTGCCAGCCAACTGCTCCCACCCCTCCACTTT	CASQLLPPLHF
TRBJ2-7	TRBD2	TRBV10-2	-	TGCGCCAGCACCCCCACTCGGGGAGGGCTCTACGAGCAGTACTTC	CASTPTRGGLYEQYF
TRBJ2-1	TRBD2	TRBV11-2	-	TGTGCCAGCAGCTTATTCGTCGCGGGGGGTGCCTCCTACAATGAGCAGTTCTTC	CASSLFVAGGASYNEQFF
TRBJ2-3	TRBD2	TRBV7-9	-	TGTGCCAGCAGCCGAGTGTCAGGGACTAGCGATAATACGCAGTATTTT	CASSRVSGTSDNTQYF
TRBJ2-3	-	TRBV9	-	TGTGCCAGCAGCGGCTACCAATCCACAGATACGCAGTATTTT	CASSGYQSTDTQYF
TRBJ2-2	-	TRBV15	-	TGTGCCACCAGCAGAGGGCAGGGGAAGGACACCGGGGAGCTGTTTTTT	CATSRGQGKDTGELFF
TRBJ2-7	-	TRBV5-1	-	TGCGCCAGCAGCTTGGCCGAGACAGCAATCTCCTACGAGCAGTACTTC	CASSLAETAISYEQYF
TRBJ2-3	TRBD2	TRBV11-3	-	TGTGCCAGCAGCTTAGGGGGCCGAGCGGGGGGTACGCAGTATTTT	CASSLGGRAGGTQYF
TRBJ2-5	TRBD2	TRBV24-1	-	TGTGCCACGGGGAGCCTAGCGGGGGCCGATCAAGAGACCCAGTACTTC	CATGSLAGADQETQYF